The present T cell receptor beta chain was sequenced within a study of blood T cells in healthy people across ages. A second PCR of roughly 7 to 11 cycles used a sample-barcoded 5' primer and a J-beta primer mix. TCRdb called the 5' RACE reads again in MiXCR, with one record for every CDR3 protein. The sample includes about 800,000 distinct CDR3 sequences, 20% to 30% of them seen just once. Study outcomes and limitations: Expanded clonotype changes were possibly confounded by unknown donor CMV status.

The CDR3 has 13 residues. Germline lookup yields CDR1 LGHDT and CDR2 YNNKEL (reference sequence). Trimming pared 5 bases from V and 4 bases from J, leaving 11 bases between. Of note for this clonotype: The antigen is unknown.

Staff drew roughly 10 milliliters of peripheral blood from each donor. The sample also formed part of further work on T cells of mothers and their children. That paper adds: The TCR beta CDR3 read count exceeded 8.5 million for each mother and was about 3.1 million for each child. Related pairs of mothers and children showed slightly higher, non-significant overlap versus unrelated pairs.

The source material was blood. The sequence derives from a boy between 10 and 17 years old in good health. The rearrangement links TRBV3-1 to TRBJ1-2; TRBD1 is a possible D gene (6 bases). CDR3 bases: TGTGCCAGCAGCACCGGACAGTTCTATGGCTACACCTTC. This sequence encodes CASSTGQFYGYTF.